The rows below give T cell receptor beta chains drawn from one sample of a study of T cell repertoires in cytomegalovirus infection. TCRdb re-analysed the reads in MiXCR, keeping a single row per CDR3 protein. Of 560,000 or so distinct CDR3 sequences listed, more than 15% are singletons. Specimen: CD8+ T cells from PBMCs. These receptors all stem from a human donor in good health (CMV status not recorded). Some clones in this sample may be carry-over from other donors' samples. Both conserved end residues are part of each CDR3.

TRBJ2-7	TRBV5-1	CASSLYPGTQSINEQYF
TRBJ2-7	TRBV30	CAWGGDAYEQYF
TRBJ2-5	TRBV7-8	CASSLGGAQETQYF
TRBJ1-1	TRBV11-1	CASSLPRDRGIVNTEAFF
TRBJ2-1	TRBV4-1	CASSQAPLAGGHYNEQFF
TRBJ2-5	TRBV7-3	CASSPLGPSRETQYF
TRBJ1-6	TRBV28	CASTEQTGDNSPLHF
TRBJ2-7	TRBV27	CASSTPQAGTYEQYF
TRBJ1-2	TRBV28	CASSFAHLRHYVYTF
TRBJ2-5	TRBV6-6	CASSYLTTLQETQYF
TRBJ1-2	TRBV19	CASSMGRGYTF
TRBJ2-7	TRBV7-5	CISVPEAPHAGPSGGWYSEQYF
TRBJ1-4	TRBV7-9	CASSPPGIATNEKLFF
TRBJ2-5	TRBV7-6	CASSLDFGTGEHQTQYF
TRBJ2-7	TRBV11-2	CAIRGHSYEQYF
TRBJ1-5	TRBV6-1	CASSETWGRGQPQHF
TRBJ2-1	TRBV28	CASSLLLAGGLAGGYNEQFF
TRBJ2-2	TRBV10-2	CASSEAGELFF
TRBJ1-1	TRBV6-5	CASSYSRGAPNTEAFF
TRBJ2-5	TRBV6-6	CASSYEHEDAKETQYF
TRBJ2-1	TRBV28	CAWGGRVFDEQFF
TRBJ1-1	TRBV12-3/TRBV12-4	CASSPPGVGMNTEAFF
TRBJ1-2	TRBV5-1	CASGLGTAVYGYTF
TRBJ2-3	TRBV11-3	CASSPDPRGRLADTQYF
TRBJ2-7	TRBV27	CASSLSIRNHEQYF
TRBJ1-1	TRBV7-8	CASSQRGGSNTEAFF
TRBJ1-1	TRBV7-9	CASSLDRGGSEAFF
TRBJ2-4	TRBV24-1	CATSTADRGNIQYF
TRBJ2-7	TRBV7-2	CASSYDNLYEQYF
TRBJ1-2	TRBV10-3	CANRQGKYGYTF
TRBJ2-3	TRBV2	CASTEATDTQYF
TRBJ1-5	TRBV4-1	CASSPGHPGSNQPQHF
TRBJ2-7	TRBV7-9	CASSSTENSYEQYF
TRBJ2-7	TRBV19	CASSPSGTGDFGSYEQYF
TRBJ2-1	TRBV7-6	CASSLPSGGHEQFF
TRBJ2-3	TRBV7-6	CASSPRTGGGADTQYF